This T cell receptor (beta chain) was identified in a study of blood T cells in healthy people across ages. Primed by a sample-barcoded 5' primer and a J-beta primer mix, a second PCR proceeded for 7 to 11 cycles. TCRdb analysed the 5' RACE reads with MiXCR anew, one entry per CDR3 protein. The sample contains approximately 900,000 distinct CDR3 sequences, 25% to 35% of which appear only once. To note about this clonotype: The antigen is not known.

Notes on the study in general: Measured against age, TCR beta diversity per million T cells decreased in a roughly linear manner.

The data were also submitted as part of a second study, on T cells of mothers and their children. From that report: Samples were provided by three healthy Caucasian mothers and their six children.

Sequencing used blood. This TCR came from a woman aged 35 to 49 in good health.

Here the CDR3 DNA reads TGTGCCACATCAACCGCGGAGGGCAGCTCCTATAATTCACCCCTCCACTTT. Protein sequence: CATSTAEGSSYNSPLHF. The V call is TRBV7-9, the J call TRBJ1-6, with no clear D. Germline CDR1 reads SEHNR; CDR2 reads FQNEAQ (reference sequence). This CDR3 comprises 17 residues. Trimming shortened V by 10 bases and J by 0 bases, and 19 bases separated the two germline ends.